A selection of T cell receptor beta chains follows, all from one sample in a study of blood T cell repertoires in COVID-19. Only in-frame clones appear in the TCRdb table, and some are missing; sequencing was by immunoSEQ multiplex PCR. The table has 150,000 or so clones, about 80% seen once. The material sequenced was peripheral blood. These receptors all stem from a woman aged 60-70 years with COVID-19, enrolled during active disease. The CDR3 runs from the conserved cysteine through the conserved F or W. D genes are given only for firm matches. Size tells how often a clone was seen (once, few, many) or the class of an expanded clone, and some rows leave it out.

abundance,v_gene,j_gene,d_gene,CDR3aa,CDR3nt
-,TRBV25-1,TRBJ1-5,-,CASSEGRGQPQHF,TGTGCCAGCAGTGAGGGGCGGGGACAGCCCCAGCATTTT
-,TRBV11-3,TRBJ2-2,-,CASSRDITGELFF,TGTGCCAGCAGCAGGGACATCACCGGGGAGCTGTTTTTT
-,TRBV6-5,TRBJ1-1,-,CASTSNTEAFF,TGTGCCAGCACATCGAACACTGAAGCTTTCTTT
-,TRBV6-5,TRBJ2-5,TRBD2,CASISGGAGEETQYF,TGTGCCAGCATTAGCGGGGGGGCCGGGGAGGAGACCCAGTACTTC
few,TRBV18,TRBJ1-1,-,CASSPRIPGVNTEAFF,TGTGCCAGCTCACCACGAATACCAGGGGTGAACACTGAAGCTTTCTTT
-,TRBV14,TRBJ1-3,TRBD1,CASSQRGPGNTIYF,TGTGCCAGCAGCCAAAGGGGGCCTGGAAACACCATATATTTT
-,TRBV3-1/TRBV3-2,TRBJ2-2,TRBD2,CASSWTRSTGELFF,TGTGCCAGCAGTTGGACTAGATCCACCGGGGAGCTGTTTTTT
-,TRBV25-1,TRBJ2-1,TRBD1,CASRTGTGAYNEQFF,TGTGCCAGCCGTACCGGGACAGGTGCATACAATGAGCAGTTCTTC
once,TRBV5-1,TRBJ1-4,TRBD1,CASSPGQGANEKLFF,TGCGCCAGCAGCCCCGGACAGGGGGCGAATGAAAAACTGTTTTTT
-,TRBV10-3,TRBJ2-5,-,CAISENREQSQYF,TGTGCCATCAGTGAGAACAGGGAGCAGTCCCAGTACTTC
-,TRBV12-3/TRBV12-4,TRBJ2-1,-,CASSLLGDREQFF,TGTGCCAGCAGTTTGTTAGGGGATCGAGAGCAGTTCTTC
many,TRBV6-5,TRBJ1-5,TRBD1,CASKLSQGGNGPQHF,TGTGCCAGCAAATTGTCTCAGGGGGGCAATGGGCCCCAGCATTTT
-,TRBV24-1,TRBJ1-2,TRBD1,CATSDTGTANYGYTF,TGTGCCACCAGTGACACCGGGACAGCTAACTATGGCTACACCTTC
once,TRBV4-1,TRBJ1-5,TRBD1,CASSQAGTGMVYSNQPQHF,TGCGCCAGCAGCCAAGCCGGGACAGGGATGGTTTATAGCAATCAGCCCCAGCATTTT
-,TRBV3-1/TRBV3-2,TRBJ2-5,TRBD1,CASSQNRGQETQYF,TGTGCCAGCAGCCAAAACAGGGGGCAAGAGACCCAGTACTTC
-,TRBV27,TRBJ1-3,-,CASSITGTNSGNTIYF,TGTGCCAGCAGTATAACCGGGACAAATTCTGGAAACACCATATATTTT
-,TRBV5-1,TRBJ1-2,-,CASSSGQPSHTLYGYTF,TGCGCCAGCAGCTCAGGACAGCCTAGCCATACCCTCTATGGCTACACCTTC
-,TRBV24-1,TRBJ2-5,-,CATSDAGTREETQYF,TGTGCCACCAGTGATGCCGGGACAAGGGAAGAGACCCAGTACTTC
-,TRBV5-1,TRBJ2-7,-,CASSSGTYYEQYF,TGCGCCAGCAGCTCCGGGACTTACTACGAGCAGTACTTC
-,TRBV3-1/TRBV3-2,TRBJ2-1,-,CASSQGPRGNEQFF,TGTGCCAGCAGCCAAGGTCCCCGGGGCAATGAGCAGTTCTTC
-,TRBV6-7,TRBJ1-2,-,CASSYGNGARGNYGYTF,TGTGCCAGCAGTTATGGGAATGGGGCAAGGGGAAACTATGGCTACACCTTC
-,TRBV7-7,TRBJ2-1,TRBD2,CASSTGGLAGYHEQFF,TGTGCTAGCAGCACGGGTGGACTAGCGGGATACCATGAGCAGTTCTTC
-,TRBV7-2,TRBJ1-2,TRBD1,CASSSGTGGLLGGYTF,TGTGCCAGCAGCTCCGGGACAGGGGGCCTGCTAGGTGGCTACACCTTC
-,TRBV5-6,TRBJ1-2,-,CASSLGQINYGYTF,TGTGCCAGCAGCTTGGGGCAAATTAACTATGGCTACACCTTC
once,TRBV3-1/TRBV3-2,TRBJ1-1,-,CASSLGTEAFF,TGTGCCAGCTCCCTCGGGACTGAAGCTTTCTTT
-,TRBV6-1,TRBJ1-5,-,CASSEIANQPQHF,TGTGCCAGCAGTGAAATAGCCAATCAGCCCCAGCATTTT
-,TRBV5-1,TRBJ1-4,-,CASSLLATNEKLFF,TGCGCCAGCAGCTTACTCGCAACTAATGAAAAACTGTTTTTT
once,TRBV5-1,TRBJ2-3,-,CASSLGGNTDTQYF,TGCGCCAGCAGCTTAGGAGGTAACACAGATACGCAGTATTTT
-,TRBV4-2,TRBJ1-2,TRBD1,CASSQQDKGGMGGYTF,TGTGCCAGCAGCCAACAAGACAAAGGGGGCATGGGTGGCTACACCTTC
-,TRBV18,TRBJ2-5,TRBD2,CASSQRESETQYF,TGTGCCAGCTCACAGCGGGAGAGTGAGACCCAGTACTTC
-,TRBV2,TRBJ1-5,-,CASGQLGGSYSNQPQHF,TGTGCCAGCGGGCAATTGGGCGGGTCATATAGCAATCAGCCCCAGCATTTT
-,TRBV18,TRBJ1-1,TRBD1,CASSLNPTGLGAFF,TGTGCCAGCTCACTAAATCCGACAGGGCTGGGAGCTTTCTTT
-,TRBV5-4,TRBJ1-1,TRBD1,CASSLGGQGSNTEAFF,TGTGCCAGCAGCTTGGGGGGACAGGGATCGAACACTGAAGCTTTCTTT
-,TRBV5-1,TRBJ1-1,-,CASSLELVNTEAFF,TGCGCCAGCAGCTTAGAACTAGTGAACACTGAAGCTTTCTTT
-,TRBV6-1,TRBJ2-1,-,CASSDTGTPGNEQFF,TGTGCCAGCAGCGATACCGGGACTCCTGGGAATGAGCAGTTCTTC
-,TRBV27,TRBJ2-1,TRBD1,CASSSTGGNEQFF,TGTGCCAGCAGTTCCACAGGGGGCAATGAGCAGTTCTTC
-,TRBV5-1,TRBJ1-2,TRBD1,CASSPGTAIYGYTF,TGCGCCAGCAGCCCGGGGACAGCTATCTATGGCTACACCTTC
-,TRBV6-5,TRBJ2-5,-,CASTLQSQETQYF,TGTGCCAGCACCCTACAGAGTCAAGAGACCCAGTACTTC
once,TRBV18,TRBJ2-3,TRBD2,CASSPQVAGGSTDTQYF,TGTGCCAGCTCACCACAGGTAGCGGGAGGCAGCACAGATACGCAGTATTTT
-,TRBV5-1,TRBJ1-1,TRBD1,CASRGNRGPAFF,TGCGCCAGCCGTGGGAACAGGGGGCCTGCTTTCTTT
-,TRBV5-1,TRBJ1-1,-,CASSSPGGGTEAFF,TGCGCCAGCAGCTCCCCGGGAGGAGGCACTGAAGCTTTCTTT
-,TRBV5-1,TRBJ1-2,TRBD1,CASSLDRGAYGYTF,TGCGCCAGCAGCTTGGACAGGGGAGCTTATGGCTACACCTTC
-,TRBV5-6,TRBJ1-2,-,CASSQFTTGSGYTF,TGTGCCAGCAGCCAATTTACCACAGGTAGCGGCTACACCTTC
few,TRBV6-1,TRBJ2-2,TRBD1,CASSEPGGNTGELFF,TGTGCCAGCAGTGAACCAGGGGGGAACACCGGGGAGCTGTTTTTT
-,TRBV27,TRBJ1-6,-,CASSPDRGSSPLHF,TGTGCCAGCAGCCCCGACAGAGGTAGTTCACCCCTCCACTTT
-,TRBV3-1/TRBV3-2,TRBJ2-1,-,CASSQEGGWTYNEQFF,TGTGCCAGCAGCCAAGAAGGCGGCTGGACCTACAATGAGCAGTTCTTC
-,TRBV9,TRBJ1-1,-,CASSVEPSRLNTEAFF,TGTGCCAGCAGCGTAGAACCCAGCAGGCTGAACACTGAAGCTTTCTTT
-,TRBV12-3/TRBV12-4,TRBJ1-2,TRBD1,CASSFGQGQGYTF,TGTGCCAGCAGCTTCGGACAGGGGCAGGGCTACACCTTC